These 13 T cell receptor beta chains were all obtained from the same sample, sequenced in a study of cytomegalovirus exposure and HLA in healthy donors. It was with 60 Vbeta and 13 Jbeta primers that the PCR ran. Measured with immunoSEQ multiplex PCR; TCRdb has only the in-frame clones, and not every one. In the table there are some 150,000 clones, about 83% of which are singletons. Material for sequencing was PBMCs. Receptor source: a woman between 35 and 50 years old in good health and CMV-seronegative.

This clone has a handful of counts. CDR3 in amino acids: CASRSTFGDRVNNEQFF. In DNA, the CDR3 is TGTGCCAGCAGATCAACCTTCGGAGACAGGGTTAACAATGAGCAGTTCTTC. The rearrangement joins TRBV2 to TRBJ2-1; 7 nucleotides match TRBD1. From germline, CDR1 is SNHLY and CDR2 FYNNEI. Trimming cost V 6 bases and J 5 bases; bases outside gene matches: 16. The CDR3 is made up of 17 amino acids.

The rearrangement joins TRBV19 to TRBJ1-1; no firm D call. V was cut by 7 bases and J by 7 bases, with 16 bases left in between. The CDR3 runs 13 residues. Germline CDR1 reads LNHDA; CDR2 reads SQIVND (reference sequence). The CDR3 spells CASMGRIFFEAFF. CDR3 DNA sequence: TGTGCCAGTATGGGCAGAATATTTTTTGAAGCTTTCTTT.

The genes are TRBV7-8 and TRBJ2-7; 10 bases map to TRBD2. J was trimmed by 0 bases and V by 2 bases; bases with no gene match: 13. The germline V gene has CDR1 SGHVS and CDR2 FQNEAQ. This CDR3 has 19 amino acids. CDR3 sequence: CASSLIIAGGQKPSYEQYF. The CDR3 region has the DNA TGTGCCAGCAGCTTAATCATAGCGGGGGGACAAAAGCCCTCCTACGAGCAGTACTTC.

This chain links TRBV5-8 with TRBJ1-6, with D possibly being TRBD1 (5 bases). The CDR3 is made up of 17 amino acids. Germline CDR1 reads SGHTS; CDR2 reads YDEGEE. V gave up 1 base and J gave up 7 bases, with 18 bases separating them. CDR3 protein: CASSLSGRQSANSPLHF. CDR3 nucleotide sequence: TGTGCCAGCAGCTTGAGCGGGAGACAGTCGGCCAATTCACCCCTCCACTTT.

This clone was detected once. This CDR3 reads CASSFWTALGIHYGYTF. CDR3 coding DNA: TGTGCCAGCAGCTTTTGGACAGCTTTAGGAATACACTATGGCTACACCTTC. The chain is built from TRBV5-6 and TRBJ1-2; TRBD1 is a possible D gene (6 bases). Trimming left V 2 bases short and J 3 bases short, with 20 bases between. Germline CDR1 is SGHDT and CDR2 is YYEEEE. The CDR3 runs 17 residues.

The gene calls are TRBV4-2 and TRBJ1-2; perhaps TRBD1 as D (5 bases). The CDR3 consists of 16 residues. Trimming stripped 0 bases from V and 4 bases from J, with 15 bases between. Germline V gene sequence: CDR1 LGHNA, CDR2 YNFKEQ. CDR3 nucleotides: TGTGCCAGCAGCCAAGAAGGGACTGCGCCTCTCTATGGCTACACCTTC. Protein product: CASSQEGTAPLYGYTF.

The chain carries TRBV6-5 and TRBJ2-5, with 7 bases that match TRBD1. J gave up 1 base and V 2 bases, and 1 base lay outside the gene matches. This CDR3 contains 14 residues. Germline CDR1 and CDR2: MNHEY and SVGAGI. CDR3 bases: TGTGCCAGCAGTTACAGGGGGCCCCAAGAGACCCAGTACTTC. Amino acids: CASSYRGPQETQYF.

The gene calls are TRBV5-6 and TRBJ2-7; D ambiguous. This CDR3 region has 15 residues. Trimming stripped 2 bases from V and 0 bases from J, with 12 bases between. CDR1 and CDR2 from the germline V gene are SGHDT and YYEEEE. The CDR3 DNA sequence: TGTGCCAGCAGCTTATACCAGTTCGTCTCCTACGAGCAGTACTTC. Its translation is CASSLYQFVSYEQYF.

The chain links TRBV7-9 to TRBJ1-5, with D possibly being TRBD1 (5 bases). Germline values: CDR1 SEHNR, CDR2 FQNEAQ (reference sequence). This CDR3 region has 16 residues. Trimming pared 2 bases from V and 0 bases from J, leaving 11 bases between. CDR3 protein: CASSLKGKDSNQPQHF. CDR3 sequence (DNA): TGTGCCAGCAGCTTAAAGGGGAAAGATAGCAATCAGCCCCAGCATTTT.

The CDR3 sequence is CAISVSQGAMNTEAFF. CDR3 in DNA: TGTGCCATCAGTGTCTCCCAGGGGGCAATGAACACTGAAGCTTTCTTT. The chain uses TRBV10-3 and TRBJ1-1, with 8 nucleotides matching TRBD1. After removal of 4 bases from V and 0 bases from J, the junction contained 7 bases not matched to a gene. The germline V gene has CDR1 ENHRY and CDR2 SYGVKD. The CDR3 is 16 amino acids.

This chain connects TRBV5-1 to TRBJ2-1; TRBD2 agrees at 9 bases. Trimming at V came to 3 bases and at J to 7 bases, leaving 11 bases not matched to a gene. This CDR3 has 16 residues. The V gene's germline CDR1 is SGHRS and CDR2 YFSETQ. This CDR3 reads CASSSGLAGRVNEQFF. The CDR3 nucleotides read TGCGCCAGCAGCTCGGGCCTAGCGGGAAGGGTGAATGAGCAGTTCTTC.

V is TRBV28 and J is TRBJ2-7, with D possibly TRBD1 on 5 matching bases. With 8 bases removed from V and 1 base from J, the gap between germline ends came to 15 bases. CDR1 and CDR2 (germline): MDHEN, SYDVKM. This CDR3 comprises 14 residues. CDR3 in amino acids: CASWATVRSYEQYF. CDR3 coding DNA: TGTGCCAGCTGGGCGACAGTTCGATCCTACGAGCAGTACTTC.

The chain uses TRBV19 and TRBJ2-7; 7 bases map to TRBD1. The CDR3 is made up of 16 amino acids. CDR1 is LNHDA, CDR2 SQIVND, per germline (reference sequence). The V segment lost 5 bases and the J segment 2 bases; nucleotides outside the gene matches: 12. CDR3 DNA: TGTGCCAGTAGTCGCGCCGGGACAGCCGGAACCTACGAGCAGTACTTC. It encodes CASSRAGTAGTYEQYF. Combining the CDR3 with reference TRBV19 and TRBJ2-7 gives the whole variable domain DGGITQSPKYLFRKEGQNVTLSCEQNLNHDAMYWYRQDPGQGLRLIYYSQIVNDFQKGDIAEGYSVSREKKESFPLTVTSAQKNPTAFYLCASSRAGTAGTYEQYFGPGTRLTVT.